This TCR beta chain comes out of a study of beta chain features in type 1 diabetes. On average, the one heparinised blood draw given by each donor was 90 to 150 mL. As every portion of the isolated RNA was reverse transcribed, the sequencing read expressed TCRB transcripts. Produced via immunoSEQ multiplex PCR; TCRdb's table is partial and in-frame only. The sample carries 150,000 or so clones, approximately 10% recorded once. Trimming took 5 bases from V and 4 from J, leaving 12 bases between them. This CDR3 has 14 amino acids. CDR1 is MDHEN, CDR2 SYDVKM, per germline. This clone was found a few times.

This clonotype originated in a man between 18 and 35 years old in good health. This rearrangement joins TRBV28 to TRBJ1-3; D is possibly TRBD1 (5 bases). Specimen: central memory CD4+ T cells from blood. The CDR3 nucleotides are TGTGCCAGCAGTCCAAGACAGCTCGGAAACACCATATATTTT. Its protein product is CASSPRQLGNTIYF.